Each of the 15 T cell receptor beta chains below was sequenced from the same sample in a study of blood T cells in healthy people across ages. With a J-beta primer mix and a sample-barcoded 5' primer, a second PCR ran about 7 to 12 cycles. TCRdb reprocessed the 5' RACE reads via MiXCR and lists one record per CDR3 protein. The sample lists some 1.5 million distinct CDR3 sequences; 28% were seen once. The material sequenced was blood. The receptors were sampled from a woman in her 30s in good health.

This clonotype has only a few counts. The DNA for the CDR3 is TGTGCCAGCAGCGTAAGCGGGGGGGCCCCAAGCTACGAGCAGTACTTC. This sequence encodes CASSVSGGAPSYEQYF. The chain carries TRBV9 and TRBJ2-7; 10 bases fit TRBD2. The junction had 7 bases not matched to a gene; V was cut back by 1 base and J by 3 bases. This CDR3 contains 16 residues. CDR1 and CDR2 from the germline V gene are SGDLS and YYNGEE.

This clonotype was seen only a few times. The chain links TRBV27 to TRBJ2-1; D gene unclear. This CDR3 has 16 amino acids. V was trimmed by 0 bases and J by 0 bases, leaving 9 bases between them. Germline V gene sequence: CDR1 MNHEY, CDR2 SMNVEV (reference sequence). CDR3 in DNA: TGTGCCAGCAGTTTATCAGCACTTACCTCCTACAATGAGCAGTTCTTC. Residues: CASSLSALTSYNEQFF.

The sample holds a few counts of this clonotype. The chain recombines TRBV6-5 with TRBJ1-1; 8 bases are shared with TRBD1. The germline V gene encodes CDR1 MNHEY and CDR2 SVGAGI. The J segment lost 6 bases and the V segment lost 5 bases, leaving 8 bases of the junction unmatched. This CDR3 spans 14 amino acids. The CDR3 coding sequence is TGTGCCAGCAGTGGGACAGGAGGGGTCTCTGAAGCTTTCTTT. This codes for CASSGTGGVSEAFF.

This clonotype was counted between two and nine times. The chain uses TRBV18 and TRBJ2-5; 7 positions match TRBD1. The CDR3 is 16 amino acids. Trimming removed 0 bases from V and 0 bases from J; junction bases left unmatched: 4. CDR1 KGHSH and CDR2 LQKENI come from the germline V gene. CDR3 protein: CASSPPRDSYQETQYF. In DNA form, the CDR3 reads TGTGCCAGCTCACCACCGAGGGACAGTTACCAAGAGACCCAGTACTTC. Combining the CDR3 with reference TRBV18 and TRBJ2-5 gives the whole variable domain NAGVMQNPRHLVRRRGQEARLRCSPMKGHSHVYWYRQLPEEGLKFMVYLQKENIIDESGMPKERFSAEFPKEGPSILRIQQVVRGDSAAYFCASSPPRDSYQETQYFGPGTRLLVL.

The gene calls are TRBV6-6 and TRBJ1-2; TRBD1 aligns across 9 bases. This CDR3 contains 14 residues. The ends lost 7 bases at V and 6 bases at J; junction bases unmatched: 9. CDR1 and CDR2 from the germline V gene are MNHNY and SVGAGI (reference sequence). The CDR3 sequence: CASNDPGQGNGYTF. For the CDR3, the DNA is TGTGCCAGCAACGACCCGGGACAGGGCAATGGCTACACCTTC.

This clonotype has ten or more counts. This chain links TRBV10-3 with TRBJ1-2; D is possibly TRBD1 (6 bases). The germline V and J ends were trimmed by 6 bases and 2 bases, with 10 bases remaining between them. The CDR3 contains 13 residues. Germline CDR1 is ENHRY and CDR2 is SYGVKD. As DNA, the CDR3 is TGTGCCATCAGCCTGGACAGCAACTATGGCTACACCTTC. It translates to CAISLDSNYGYTF.

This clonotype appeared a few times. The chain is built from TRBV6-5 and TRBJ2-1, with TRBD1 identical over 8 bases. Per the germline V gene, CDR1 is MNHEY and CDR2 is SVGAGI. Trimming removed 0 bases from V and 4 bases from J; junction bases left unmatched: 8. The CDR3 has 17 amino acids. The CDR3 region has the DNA TGTGCCAGCAGTTACTCGATTGGGCAGGGGGCTTACAATGAGCAGTTCTTC. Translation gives CASSYSIGQGAYNEQFF.

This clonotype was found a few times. CDR3 region: CASSQEGTGGAWETQFF. In DNA form, the CDR3 reads TGTGCCAGCAGCCAAGAAGGAACAGGGGGCGCGTGGGAGACCCAGTTCTTC. The chain links TRBV3-1 to TRBJ2-1; 9 nucleotides match TRBD1. CDR1 and CDR2 from the germline V gene are LGHDT and YNNKEL (reference sequence). The CDR3 spans 17 residues. V was pared by 0 bases and J by 13 bases, with 16 bases of the junction left unmatched.

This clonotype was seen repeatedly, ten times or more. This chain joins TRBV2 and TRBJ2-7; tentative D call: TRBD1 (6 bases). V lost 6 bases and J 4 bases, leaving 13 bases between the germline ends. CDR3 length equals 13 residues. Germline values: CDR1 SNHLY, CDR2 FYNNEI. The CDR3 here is CASRPGHLYEQYF. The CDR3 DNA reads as TGTGCCAGCAGGCCGGGACATCTATACGAGCAGTACTTC.

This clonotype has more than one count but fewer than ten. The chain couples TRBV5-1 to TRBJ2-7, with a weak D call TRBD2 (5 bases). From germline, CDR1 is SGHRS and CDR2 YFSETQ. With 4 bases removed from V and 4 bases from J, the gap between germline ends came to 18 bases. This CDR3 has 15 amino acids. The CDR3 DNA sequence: TGCGCCAGCAGCCTGGAGGCGGCCGGAAGGTACGAGCAGTACTTC. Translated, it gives CASSLEAAGRYEQYF. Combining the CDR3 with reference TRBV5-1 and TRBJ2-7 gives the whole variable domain KAGVTQTPRYLIKTRGQQVTLSCSPISGHRSVSWYQQTPGQGLQFLFEYFSETQRNKGNFPGRFSGRQFSNSRSEMNVSTLELGDSALYLCASSLEAAGRYEQYFGPGTRLTVT.

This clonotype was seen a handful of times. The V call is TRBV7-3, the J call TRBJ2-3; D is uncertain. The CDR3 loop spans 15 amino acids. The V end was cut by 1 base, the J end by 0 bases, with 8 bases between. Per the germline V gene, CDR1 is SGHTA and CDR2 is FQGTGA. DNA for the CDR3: TGTGCCAGCAGCTTAAGAAGATCTAGCACAGATACGCAGTATTTT. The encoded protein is CASSLRRSSTDTQYF. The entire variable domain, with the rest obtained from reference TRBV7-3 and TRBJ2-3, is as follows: GAGVSQTPSNKVTEKGKYVELRCDPISGHTALYWYRQSLGQGPEFLIYFQGTGAADDSGLPNDRFFAVRPEGSVSTLKIQRTERGDSAVYLCASSLRRSSTDTQYFGPGTRLTVL.

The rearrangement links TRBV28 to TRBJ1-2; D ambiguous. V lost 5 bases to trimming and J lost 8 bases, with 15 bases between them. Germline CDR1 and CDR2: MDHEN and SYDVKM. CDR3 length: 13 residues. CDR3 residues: CASSLGQVLGYTF. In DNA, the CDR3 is TGTGCCAGCAGTCTCGGTCAGGTTTTAGGCTACACCTTC.

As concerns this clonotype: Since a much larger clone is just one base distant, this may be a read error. CDR3 nucleotides: TGTGCCAGCAGTATGCGGGGGTATGGCTACACCTTC. Translating gives CASSMRGYGYTF. V usage is TRBV6-5 and J usage is TRBJ1-2; a weak D match, TRBD1 (5 bases). From germline, CDR1 is MNHEY and CDR2 SVGAGI. The V gene lost 5 bases and the J gene lost 5 bases, with 9 bases spanning the gap. The CDR3 consists of 12 residues.

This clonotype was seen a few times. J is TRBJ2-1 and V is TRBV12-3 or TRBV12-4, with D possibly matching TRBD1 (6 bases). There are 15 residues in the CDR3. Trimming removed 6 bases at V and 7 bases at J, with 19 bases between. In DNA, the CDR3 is TGTGCCAGCAGCCTCGGGACAAGCCTGGTGAATGAGCAGTTCTTC. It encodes CASSLGTSLVNEQFF.

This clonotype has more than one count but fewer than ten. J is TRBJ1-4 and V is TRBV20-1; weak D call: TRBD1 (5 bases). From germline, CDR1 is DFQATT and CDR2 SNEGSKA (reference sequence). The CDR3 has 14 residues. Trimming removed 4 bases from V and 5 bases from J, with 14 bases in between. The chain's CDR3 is CSAKNGAQNEKLFF. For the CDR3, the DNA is TGCAGTGCTAAGAACGGGGCCCAGAATGAAAAACTGTTTTTT.